This TCR beta chain was documented in a study of blood T cells in healthy people across ages. Combining a sample-barcoded 5' primer with a J-beta primer mix, a second PCR ran for about 6 to 11 cycles. TCRdb redid the calling of the 5' RACE reads with MiXCR, one entry per CDR3 protein. The data hold about 770,000 distinct CDR3 sequences, with around two fifths observed a single time. This clonotype was observed a handful of times. Trimming shortened V by 4 bases and J by 5 bases, and 14 bases separated the two germline ends. The CDR3 extends over 14 amino acids. Germline V gene data show CDR1 as SGHTA and CDR2 as FQGNSA.

This clonotype was sampled from a man aged 60 to 69 in good health. The sequencing sample was made of blood. The gene calls are TRBV7-2 and TRBJ2-5; the D gene is possibly TRBD1 (5 bases). CDR3 region: CASSWGSKGETQYF. The CDR3 bases are TGTGCCAGCAGCTGGGGTTCTAAGGGGGAGACCCAGTACTTC.